Listed below are T cell receptor beta chains from one sample, sequenced in a study of T cells in Graves' hyperthyroidism and ophthalmopathy. One entry per CDR3 protein results from TCRdb running MiXCR on the multiplex PCR reads. Of a few hundred thousand distinct CDR3 sequences listed, approximately 21% were seen once; the top ten hold about 60%. The sample comprised blood. The receptors come from a man aged 25-45 years with Graves' ophthalmopathy. Each CDR3 is given with its conserved first and last residue. Each record gives: clone size, D gene, V gene, J gene, CDR3 DNA, CDR3 protein. The D gene is left open where the match is weak. The size entry is marked missing in some rows and otherwise reads once, few, many or a size class.

clone size: NA
D gene: TRBD1
V gene: TRBV11-2
J gene: TRBJ1-1
CDR3 DNA: TGTGCCAGCAGCTACGGACAGGGCGACACTGAAGCTTTCTTT
CDR3 protein: CASSYGQGDTEAFF

clone size: NA
D gene: NA
V gene: TRBV12-3/TRBV12-4
J gene: TRBJ2-7
CDR3 DNA: TGTGCCAGCAGGTTAGTCGGGGACGAGCAGTACTTC
CDR3 protein: CASRLVGDEQYF

clone size: few
D gene: TRBD1
V gene: TRBV12-3/TRBV12-4
J gene: TRBJ2-4
CDR3 DNA: TGTGCCAGCAGACTGGGACAGGGGGGTGGCATTCAGTACTTC
CDR3 protein: CASRLGQGGGIQYF

clone size: many
D gene: NA
V gene: TRBV3-1
J gene: TRBJ2-5
CDR3 DNA: TGTGCCAGCAGCCAAGGAACAGGGGGGGAGGAGACCCAGTACTTC
CDR3 protein: CASSQGTGGEETQYF

clone size: few
D gene: TRBD1
V gene: TRBV7-9
J gene: TRBJ2-7
CDR3 DNA: TGTGCCAGCAGCTTTAACAGGGGCCTTCTTGCCCACGAGCAGTACTTC
CDR3 protein: CASSFNRGLLAHEQYF

clone size: many
D gene: NA
V gene: TRBV9
J gene: TRBJ2-7
CDR3 DNA: TGTGCCAGCAGCGGGGGAGGTGGGACAGACTACGAGCAGTACTTC
CDR3 protein: CASSGGGGTDYEQYF

clone size: NA
D gene: NA
V gene: TRBV20-1
J gene: TRBJ1-2
CDR3 DNA: TGCAGTGCGAAAGGAGGCGGGGGTTATGGCTACACCTTC
CDR3 protein: CSAKGGGGYGYTF

clone size: NA
D gene: TRBD2
V gene: TRBV27
J gene: TRBJ2-5
CDR3 DNA: TGTGCCAGCAGTCAAGGACTAGCGGCGATTCCTCAAGAGACCCAGTACTTC
CDR3 protein: CASSQGLAAIPQETQYF

clone size: many
D gene: TRBD2
V gene: TRBV28
J gene: TRBJ2-7
CDR3 DNA: TGTGCCAGCACCTTCGGGGGGGCGGTCTACGAGCAGTACTTC
CDR3 protein: CASTFGGAVYEQYF

clone size: few
D gene: NA
V gene: TRBV27
J gene: TRBJ1-1
CDR3 DNA: TGTGCCAGCAGTTTCGGGGCTTCCACTGAAGCTTTCTTT
CDR3 protein: CASSFGASTEAFF

clone size: few
D gene: NA
V gene: TRBV12-3/TRBV12-4
J gene: TRBJ1-5
CDR3 DNA: TGTGCCAGCAGCCGCACACAGGGTATCCAGCCCCAGCATTTT
CDR3 protein: CASSRTQGIQPQHF

clone size: few
D gene: TRBD1
V gene: TRBV12-5
J gene: TRBJ2-7
CDR3 DNA: TGTGCTAGTGGTTTGGCGCCAGGGGGCTTCTACGAGCAGTACTTC
CDR3 protein: CASGLAPGGFYEQYF

clone size: NA
D gene: TRBD2
V gene: TRBV20-1
J gene: TRBJ2-7
CDR3 DNA: TGCAGTGCTCGCCTAGCGGGAGGAACCGGGGAGCAGTACTTC
CDR3 protein: CSARLAGGTGEQYF